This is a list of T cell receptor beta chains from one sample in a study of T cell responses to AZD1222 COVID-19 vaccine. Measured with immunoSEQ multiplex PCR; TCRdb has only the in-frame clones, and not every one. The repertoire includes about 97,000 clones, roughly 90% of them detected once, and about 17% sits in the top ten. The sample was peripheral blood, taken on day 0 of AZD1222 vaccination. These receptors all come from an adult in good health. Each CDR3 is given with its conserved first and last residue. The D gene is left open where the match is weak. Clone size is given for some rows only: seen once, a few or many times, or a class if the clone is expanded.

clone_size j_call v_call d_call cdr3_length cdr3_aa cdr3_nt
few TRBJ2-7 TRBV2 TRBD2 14 CASMGGSYSYEQYF TGTGCCAGCATGGGCGGGAGCTACTCCTACGAGCAGTACTTC
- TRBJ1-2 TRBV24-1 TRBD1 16 CATSDLMTGTPYGYTF TGTGCCACCAGTGATTTGATGACAGGGACTCCCTATGGCTACACCTTC
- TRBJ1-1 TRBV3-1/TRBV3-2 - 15 CASSPSEGRATEAFF TGTGCCAGCAGCCCCTCCGAGGGTCGGGCCACTGAAGCTTTCTTT
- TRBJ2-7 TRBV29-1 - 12 CSVQKEGYEQYF TGCAGCGTTCAAAAGGAGGGTTACGAGCAGTACTTC
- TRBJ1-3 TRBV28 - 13 CASHSYSGNTIYF TGTGCCAGCCATTCCTACTCTGGAAACACCATATATTTT
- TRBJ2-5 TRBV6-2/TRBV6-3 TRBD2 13 CASSYPGLAGWYF TGTGCCAGCAGTTACCCGGGACTAGCGGGGTGGTACTTC
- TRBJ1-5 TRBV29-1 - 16 CSALPDPRSGNQPQHF TGCAGCGCACTTCCCGACCCCCGGAGTGGCAATCAGCCCCAGCATTTT
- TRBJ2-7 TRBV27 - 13 CASSLLGSGEQYF TGTGCCAGCAGTTTACTTGGTTCTGGCGAGCAGTACTTC
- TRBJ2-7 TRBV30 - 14 CAWSTRRGSYEQYF TGTGCCTGGAGTACCCGACGGGGATCCTACGAGCAGTACTTC
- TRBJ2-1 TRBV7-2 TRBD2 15 CASSLAGGAYNEQFF TGTGCCAGCAGCCTAGCGGGAGGTGCCTACAATGAGCAGTTCTTC
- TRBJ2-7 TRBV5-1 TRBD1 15 CASSFNQGVWWEQYF TGCGCCAGCAGCTTCAACCAGGGGGTTTGGTGGGAGCAGTACTTC
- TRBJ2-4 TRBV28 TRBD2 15 CASSLLAGIGNIQYF TGTGCCAGCAGTTTGTTAGCGGGTATTGGAAACATTCAGTACTTC
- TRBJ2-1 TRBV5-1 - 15 CASSLEAGSYNEQFF TGCGCCAGCAGCTTGGAGGCAGGATCCTACAATGAGCAGTTCTTC
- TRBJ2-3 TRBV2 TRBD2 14 CASTPSGEGDTQYF TGTGCCAGCACCCCTAGCGGGGAGGGGGATACGCAGTATTTT
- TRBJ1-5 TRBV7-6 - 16 CASSLAGGGSNQPQHF TGTGCCAGCAGCTTAGCAGGGGGAGGGAGCAATCAGCCCCAGCATTTT
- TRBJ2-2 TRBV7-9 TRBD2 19 CASSLPRGLAGTGTGELFF TGTGCCAGCAGCTTACCGCGGGGTCTAGCGGGAACGGGCACCGGGGAGCTGTTTTTT
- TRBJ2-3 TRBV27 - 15 CASSLYDRNTDTQYF TGTGCCAGCAGTTTATATGACAGGAACACAGATACGCAGTATTTT
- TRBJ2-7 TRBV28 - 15 CASSFFGEQVGEQYF TGTGCCAGCAGTTTCTTCGGAGAGCAGGTGGGGGAGCAGTACTTC
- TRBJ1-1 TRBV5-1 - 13 CASSLGRGTEAFF TGCGCCAGCAGCTTGGGACGTGGGACTGAAGCTTTCTTT
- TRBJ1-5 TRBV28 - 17 CASSFSQGSAYNQPQHF TGTGCCAGCAGTTTTTCGCAGGGGTCGGCCTATAATCAACCCCAGCATTTT
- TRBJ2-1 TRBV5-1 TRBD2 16 CASSPISSGIYNEQFF TGCGCCAGCAGCCCCATCTCTAGCGGGATCTACAATGAGCAGTTCTTC
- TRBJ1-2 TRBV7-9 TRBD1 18 CASSLSREHRAGGYGYTF TGTGCCAGCAGCTTATCCCGAGAACACAGGGCAGGGGGCTATGGCTACACCTTC
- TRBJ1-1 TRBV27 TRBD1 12 CASSRQGAEAFF TGTGCCAGCAGTCGACAGGGGGCGGAAGCTTTCTTT
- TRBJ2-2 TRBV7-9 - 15 CASSLRQERTGELFF TGTGCCAGCAGCTTACGCCAAGAAAGAACCGGGGAGCTGTTTTTT
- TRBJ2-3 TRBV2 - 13 CASEVVSTDTQYF TGTGCCAGCGAAGTCGTTAGCACAGATACGCAGTATTTT
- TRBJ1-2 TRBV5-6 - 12 CASSSLFYGYTF TGTGCCAGCAGCTCTCTCTTCTATGGCTACACCTTC
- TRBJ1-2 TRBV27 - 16 CASSRAGAGKLSGYTF TGTGCCAGCAGTCGGGCGGGGGCCGGGAAGTTGAGTGGCTACACCTTC
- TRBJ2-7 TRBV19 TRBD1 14 CASSAYRGSYEQYF TGTGCCAGTAGTGCGTACAGGGGCTCCTACGAGCAGTACTTC
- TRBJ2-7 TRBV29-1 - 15 CSVAPRFGQAYEQYF TGCAGCGTTGCTCCACGTTTCGGGCAGGCCTACGAGCAGTACTTC
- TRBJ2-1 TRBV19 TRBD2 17 CASSIASGPLAASEQFF TGTGCCAGTAGTATTGCCTCGGGGCCACTAGCGGCGTCTGAGCAGTTCTTC
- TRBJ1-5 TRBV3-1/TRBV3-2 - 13 CASSPRLGQPQHF TGTGCCAGCAGCCCCAGACTTGGGCAGCCCCAGCATTTT
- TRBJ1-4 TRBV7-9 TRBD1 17 CASSFGQGVAANEKLFF TGTGCCAGCAGCTTCGGACAGGGGGTGGCAGCTAATGAAAAACTGTTTTTT
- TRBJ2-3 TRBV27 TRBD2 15 CASSLISGREDTQYF TGTGCCAGCAGTTTAATAAGCGGGAGGGAAGATACGCAGTATTTT
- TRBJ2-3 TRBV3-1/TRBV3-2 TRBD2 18 CASSPGLAGGVGGDTQYF TGTGCCAGCAGCCCGGGACTAGCGGGAGGTGTAGGTGGAGATACGCAGTATTTT
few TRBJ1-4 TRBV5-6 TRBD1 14 CASSSGTGAEKLFF TGTGCCAGCAGCTCCGGGACAGGGGCCGAAAAACTGTTTTTT
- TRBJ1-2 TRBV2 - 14 CASSRGISTEGYTF TGTGCCAGCTCACGGGGCATATCAACGGAAGGCTACACCTTC
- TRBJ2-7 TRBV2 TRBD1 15 CASSEAGGQAYEQYF TGTGCCAGCAGTGAAGCCGGCGGACAGGCCTACGAGCAGTACTTC
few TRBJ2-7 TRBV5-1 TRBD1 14 CASSSGTGTYEQYF TGCGCCAGCAGCTCCGGGACAGGGACCTACGAGCAGTACTTC